Shown below are 26 T cell receptor beta chains from a single sample sequenced in a study of regulatory T cells in long-lasting Graves disease. Time point indicated: newly diagnosed GD, antithyroid drugs for less than 3 months. The TCR library used RNA extracted from PBMCs. TCR beta libraries were built with iRepertoire HTBI primers and Arm-PCR of CDR3 regions. In TCRdb, the multiplex PCR reads were re-called with MiXCR into one record per CDR3 protein. This table holds hundreds of thousands of distinct CDR3 sequences, roughly 16% found once. Sequenced material: peripheral blood mononuclear cells (PBMCs), taken at new diagnosis, from a patient treated with antithyroid drugs. These receptors all come from a female donor with Graves disease.

This clonotype was recorded many times. This chain uses TRBV13 with TRBJ1-5, with 8 bases fitting TRBD1. The trim removed 5 bases at V and 0 bases at J, leaving 6 bases unmatched. This CDR3 has 16 amino acids. Germline CDR1 PRHDT, CDR2 FYEKMQ (reference sequence). The CDR3, as DNA: TGTGCCAGCAGCCCCCGGGACAGGTATAGCAATCAGCCCCAGCATTTT. Translation: CASSPRDRYSNQPQHF.

This clonotype was counted ten times or more. The V gene is TRBV27, the J gene TRBJ2-2, with D tentatively TRBD1 (6 bases). Germline CDR1 reads MNHEY; CDR2 reads SMNVEV (reference sequence). The CDR3 is 14 residues long. Trimming took off 7 bases at V and 3 bases at J, with 12 bases between the two ends. CDR3 protein: CASTRQADTGELFF. The CDR3 DNA is TGTGCCAGCACACGACAGGCGGACACCGGGGAGCTGTTTTTT.

The rearrangement joins TRBV5-1 to TRBJ2-1, with TRBD1 matching over 8 bases. This CDR3 is built from 14 residues. The junction had 2 bases not matched to a gene; V was cut back by 3 bases and J by 3 bases. Germline CDR1 and CDR2: SGHRS and YFSETQ. The chain's CDR3 is CASSWDRIYNEQFF. In nucleotides, the CDR3 is TGCGCCAGCAGCTGGGACAGGATCTACAATGAGCAGTTCTTC.

The chain carries TRBV3-1 and TRBJ2-7; tentatively, D is TRBD1 (5 bases). Per the germline V gene, CDR1 is LGHDT and CDR2 is YNNKEL (reference sequence). Deletions cut 4 bases from V and 2 bases from J, with 15 bases between. This CDR3 comprises 15 residues. CDR3 protein: CASSLREVRAYEQYF. The DNA of the CDR3 is TGTGCCAGCAGCCTCAGGGAAGTAAGGGCCTACGAGCAGTACTTC.

This clonotype was recorded only once. This chain uses TRBV7-9 with TRBJ1-1; D is ambiguous. The CDR3 has 12 residues. The germline V and J ends were trimmed by 7 bases and 6 bases, with 12 bases remaining between them. Germline V CDR1 and CDR2: SEHNR, FQNEAQ (reference sequence). The DNA for the CDR3 is TGTGCCAGCACCTCCCCGGTGGCTGAAGCTTTCTTT. Translated: CASTSPVAEAFF.

This clonotype appeared a few times. The conserved final phenylalanine or tryptophan is absent from the CDR3, which likely points to a read error. This chain joins TRBV5-5 and TRBJ1-2; TRBD1 is a possible D gene (6 bases). This CDR3 has 12 amino acids. The germline V and J ends were trimmed by 5 bases and 6 bases, with 11 bases remaining between them. CDR1 SGHKS and CDR2 YYEKEE come from the germline V gene (reference sequence). CDR3 in amino acids: CASSYREHGYTL. CDR3 in DNA: TGTGCCAGCAGTTACAGGGAACATGGCTACACCCTC.

The chain combines TRBV18 with TRBJ2-5, with no clear D. The CDR3 sequence is 14 residues long. Between the trimmed V and J ends, which lost 0 bases and 2 bases, there was a span of 7 bases. Germline assignment: CDR1 KGHSH and CDR2 LQKENI. The CDR3 spells CASSPPNFQETQYF. The DNA of the CDR3 is TGTGCCAGCTCACCACCGAATTTTCAAGAGACCCAGTACTTC.

This chain connects TRBV9 to TRBJ2-5, with 9 bases fitting TRBD2. Germline V gene sequence: CDR1 SGDLS, CDR2 YYNGEE. V lost 4 bases and J lost 4; bases outside the gene matches: 14. The CDR3 totals 17 residues. In DNA form, the CDR3 reads TGTGCCAGCAGCCCACTGACTAGCGGAGTTATCGGAGAGACCCAGTACTTC. It yields the protein CASSPLTSGVIGETQYF.

This clonotype was picked up many times. The chain carries TRBV9 and TRBJ1-1; D unclear. Germline V CDR1 and CDR2: SGDLS, YYNGEE. This CDR3 comprises 13 residues. V lost 5 bases and J 9 bases, leaving 17 bases between the germline ends. The CDR3 spells CASSWAGRAKAFF. The CDR3 DNA reads as TGTGCCAGCAGTTGGGCGGGAAGGGCTAAAGCTTTCTTT.

To note about this clonotype: This may be a read error: a much more frequent sequence differs by one nucleotide. J is TRBJ2-5 and V is TRBV12-5; unclear D gene. This CDR3 is built from 14 residues. V dropped 6 bases and J dropped 11 bases, with 22 bases sitting between them. Looked up from germline, CDR1 is LGHNT and CDR2 is FRNRAP. CDR3 residues: CASGLLGRTNEQYF. CDR3 in DNA: TGTGCTAGTGGGCTCTTGGGAAGAACCAATGAGCAGTACTTC. The full variable domain, in which reference TRBV12-5 and TRBJ2-5 provide the parts outside the CDR3, is DARVTQTPRHKVTEMGQEVTMRCQPILGHNTVFWYRQTMMQGLELLAYFRNRAPLDDSGMPKDRFSAEMPDATLATLKIQPSEPRDSAVYFCASGLLGRTNEQYFGPGTRLLVL.

This clonotype was seen many times. The chain carries TRBV7-2 and TRBJ2-1; TRBD1 matches 9 bases. Per germline, CDR1 SGHTA and CDR2 FQGNSA. The CDR3 extends over 15 amino acids. The V and J ends lost 5 bases and 7 bases, in that order; junction bases with no gene match: 9. CDR3 sequence (DNA): TGTGCCAGCAGCCCCCTGGGACAGGGACCGAATGAGCAGTTCTTC. This sequence encodes CASSPLGQGPNEQFF.

To note about this clonotype: This clone may be a read error of a much larger clone one base away. This chain joins TRBV7-9 and TRBJ2-1, with a tentative D call TRBD2 (6 bases). The CDR3 runs to 18 residues. Trimming removed 5 bases at V and 6 bases at J, with 26 bases between. In germline, CDR1 is SEHNR, CDR2 FQNEAQ (reference sequence). The CDR3 sequence: CASSPILVGGPAGNEQFF. The DNA of the CDR3 is TGTGCCAGCAGCCCCATCCTTGTGGGAGGACCAGCCGGCAATGAGCAGTTCTTC. Drawing the rest from reference TRBV7-9 and TRBJ2-1, the complete variable domain is DTGVSQNPRHKITKRGQNVTFRCDPISEHNRLYWYRQTLGQGPEFLTYFQNEAQLEKSRLLSDRFSAERPKGSFSTLEIQRTEQGDSAMYLCASSPILVGGPAGNEQFFGPGTRLTVL.

This clonotype has only a few counts. The chain recombines TRBV19 with TRBJ1-5; D is possibly TRBD1 (5 bases). The ends were cut back, 6 bases at V and 0 bases at J, with 12 bases in the middle. The CDR3 is 15 residues long. Germline CDR1 is LNHDA and CDR2 is SQIVND (reference sequence). This CDR3 reads CASRWGPYSNQPQHF. CDR3 DNA: TGTGCCAGTAGGTGGGGACCCTATAGCAATCAGCCCCAGCATTTT.

This clonotype was seen a handful of times. The chain couples TRBV7-9 to TRBJ2-3; D is uncertain. The length of the CDR3 is 14 residues. Germline V gene data show CDR1 as SEHNR and CDR2 as FQNEAQ (reference sequence). Trimming removed 1 base at V and 4 bases at J, with 9 bases between. The CDR3 sequence is CASSLVTQPDTQYF. The CDR3 bases are TGTGCCAGCAGCTTAGTAACCCAGCCAGATACGCAGTATTTT.

This clonotype was seen at least ten times. The V and J genes are TRBV6-1 and TRBJ2-3; 14 nucleotides agree with TRBD2. This CDR3 spans 18 amino acids. The V gene end was trimmed by 3 bases and the J gene end by 1 base; junction bases not matched to a gene: 6. The germline gives CDR1 MNHNS, CDR2 SASEGT. The CDR3 region has the DNA TGTGCCAGCAGTGACCTGACTAGCGGGGGGGCGGGCACAGATACGCAGTATTTT. Amino acid sequence: CASSDLTSGGAGTDTQYF.

This clonotype was observed at least ten times. The chain is built from TRBV10-3 and TRBJ1-5; 9 bases fit TRBD1. The CDR3 is made up of 14 amino acids. Germline CDR1 ENHRY, CDR2 SYGVKD. V was clipped by 6 bases and J by 3 bases; unmatched bases: 3. The CDR3 region has the DNA TGTGCCATCAGCCGGGACAGGGACAATCAGCCCCAGCATTTT. Translation gives CAISRDRDNQPQHF.

This clonotype was counted at least ten times. CDR3 bases: TGTGCCTGGAGTCTGGGGACTAGCCTCTACGAGCAGTACTTC. Amino acid sequence: CAWSLGTSLYEQYF. This chain joins TRBV30 and TRBJ2-7, with 9 bases lining up with TRBD2. The V gene's germline CDR1 is GTSNPN and CDR2 SVGIG (reference sequence). With V trimmed by 2 bases and J by 3 bases, 5 bases remained unmatched. This CDR3 is 14 amino acids long.

In this sample, this clonotype turned up many times. The chain has TRBV6-1 and TRBJ2-3; 9 bases align to TRBD1. V gave up 6 bases and J gave up 0 bases; unmatched junction bases: 16. This CDR3 has 19 residues. Germline V gives CDR1 MNHNS, CDR2 SASEGT. The CDR3 sequence: CASSRWAGTGSSSTDTQYF. The DNA of the CDR3 is TGTGCCAGCAGCCGATGGGCCGGGACAGGGAGTTCCAGCACAGATACGCAGTATTTT.

This clonotype was observed a handful of times. The chain has TRBV6-1 and TRBJ2-2; D is ambiguous. The V gene's germline CDR1 is MNHNS and CDR2 SASEGT. Trimming removed 6 bases from V and 2 bases from J, with 10 bases in between. The CDR3 runs 14 residues. This CDR3 is CASRTELNTGELFF. The CDR3 DNA sequence: TGTGCCAGCAGGACGGAATTAAACACCGGGGAGCTGTTTTTT.

This clonotype was observed at least ten times. The CDR3 bases are TGCGCCAGCAGCTTGGAGGGCCGACACTATGGCTACACCTTC. This encodes CASSLEGRHYGYTF. The chain combines TRBV5-1 with TRBJ1-2; no reliable D call. The V end lost 0 bases, the J end lost 3 bases, and 9 bases lay between the germline ends. This CDR3 has 14 residues. Germline V lookup: CDR1 SGHRS, CDR2 YFSETQ.

This clonotype was counted at least ten times. CDR3 loop: CSVETGVTGELFF. CDR3 sequence (DNA): TGCAGCGTTGAGACAGGGGTTACCGGGGAGCTGTTTTTT. The genes are TRBV29-1 and TRBJ2-2; 8 bases fit TRBD1. The J segment lost 5 bases and the V segment lost 3 bases, leaving 2 bases of the junction unmatched. There are 13 residues in the CDR3. Germline-derived CDR1 and CDR2 are SQVTM and ANQGSEA.

The chain is built from TRBV10-2 and TRBJ2-2; no clear D. The CDR3 extends over 14 amino acids. Trimming left V 8 bases short and J 0 bases short, with 10 bases between. The V gene's germline CDR1 is WSHSY and CDR2 SAAADI. The CDR3 protein is CASLKQTNTGELFF. The CDR3 coding sequence is TGCGCCAGCTTAAAGCAGACGAACACCGGGGAGCTGTTTTTT.

This clonotype was seen at least ten times. The chain couples TRBV9 to TRBJ2-1; 9 bases align to TRBD2. The CDR3 has 15 residues. From germline, CDR1 is SGDLS and CDR2 YYNGEE. Losses at the gene ends were 0 bases for V and 4 bases for J; bases not matched to a gene: 2. The chain's CDR3 is CASSVVSGGYNEQFF. The CDR3 DNA is TGTGCCAGCAGCGTAGTAAGCGGGGGGTACAATGAGCAGTTCTTC. The full variable domain, its missing parts supplied by reference TRBV9 and TRBJ2-1, is DSGVTQTPKHLITATGQRVTLRCSPRSGDLSVYWYQQSLDQGLQFLIQYYNGEERAKGNILERFSAQQFPDLHSELNLSSLELGDSALYFCASSVVSGGYNEQFFGPGTRLTVL.

At least ten counts were recorded for this clonotype. The chain links TRBV27 to TRBJ2-7; 7 bases agree with TRBD2. The CDR3 loop spans 16 amino acids. Looked up from germline, CDR1 is MNHEY and CDR2 is SMNVEV (reference sequence). V was pared by 7 bases and J by 5 bases, with 17 bases of the junction left unmatched. This chain's CDR3 is CASKAGRHLFGHEQYF. The DNA of the CDR3 is TGTGCCAGCAAAGCGGGACGCCACCTTTTTGGCCACGAGCAGTACTTC.

This clonotype has at least ten counts. The V call is TRBV12-3 or TRBV12-4, the J call TRBJ1-5; D is unresolved. V was clipped by 6 bases and J by 4 bases, with 16 bases between them. The CDR3 loop spans 15 amino acids. As DNA, the CDR3 is TGTGCCAGCAGGAACAGTCGGACCGGTAATCAGCCCCAGCATTTT. It codes for CASRNSRTGNQPQHF.

Comments on this clonotype: A clone one base away is much larger, so this may be a read error. The chain recombines TRBV7-6 with TRBJ1-1; TRBD1 is a possible D gene (5 bases). V lost 0 bases and J 12 bases, leaving 23 bases between the germline ends. CDR3 size: 16 residues. From germline, CDR1 is SGHVS and CDR2 FNYEAQ. The CDR3 region has the DNA TGTGCCAGCAGCTTAGCAGTGGGTGATCAGGGTGGTGGATCTTTCTTT. Amino acid sequence: CASSLAVGDQGGGSFF.